This T cell receptor (beta chain) was identified in a study of CD8+ T cells in alopecia areata (dated by TCRdb to 2017 to 2018). About the study as a whole: The treated patients, all with moderate-to-severe alopecia areata, were enrolled in an open-label pilot trial of oral tofacitinib given at 5 to 10 mg twice daily. TCRbeta CDR3 regions were amplified by immunoSEQ multiplex PCR with 35 Vbeta forward and 13 Jbeta reverse primers. In humans, TCRbeta sequencing was performed on scalp tissue and on sorted CD4+ and CD8+ peripheral blood T cells from healthy controls and from patients with patchy or totalis/universalis alopecia areata. RNA was obtained with the PAXgene miRNA kit for fixed scalp, the miRNeasy kit for PBMCs, and the RNeasy kit for mouse skin. To study T cell clonal expansion in alopecia areata, the researchers applied high-throughput TCRbeta sequencing to both the C3H/HeJ mouse model and human patients. Biopsies were taken from tofacitinib-treated patients at baseline and again at 4 and 24 weeks into treatment, and several of those patients also had a later scalp biopsy. Scalp clonality was compared across normal scalp (n=4), patchy alopecia areata scalp (n=8), and alopecia totalis/universalis scalp (n=8). Patients stayed on tofacitinib for 6 to 18 months and then had 6 months of follow-up off drug so that delayed response and recurrence could be assessed. In treated patients, disease severity was measured using the SALT score, which gives the percentage of scalp surface area affected.

The time point label for this specimen denotes: approximately 4 weeks on oral tofacitinib. What this sample's treatment or condition label stands for: oral pan-JAK inhibitor, 5-10 mg twice daily. From alopecia areata patients, peripheral blood was collected along with lesional scalp punch biopsies. After PBMCs were isolated by density centrifugation and stained for CD3, CD4 and CD8, a FACSAria was used to sort CD4+ and CD8+ T cells. What the study reported, not specific to this receptor: TCR sequences shared between patients were less clear than in mice, possibly partly because of HLA diversity in the patient population. Scalp clonality and the number of expanded CD8+ clones among the top 100 scalp clones were significantly decreased by tofacitinib. During tofacitinib treatment, many expanded lesional clones remained in scalp and blood, and this persistence may partly explain relapse after treatment is stopped. Because the treated cohort was small and had just a single nonresponder, larger studies are needed to establish links between baseline CD8+ expansion and response. Unlike mouse skin, where gammadelta T cells dominate, normal human skin contains resident alphabeta T cells that get sequenced too, which complicates analysis of the scalp TCR repertoire. Higher clonality and more expanded CD8+ clones were observed in lesional scalp than in normal scalp, particularly in alopecia totalis/universalis, a finding suggestive of antigenic drive.

The sample holds many counts of this clone. Its antigen is currently not known. No much larger clone exists at a distance of one base, and base qualities are not known. The germline V gene yields ENHRY for CDR1 and SYGVKD for CDR2. Cut back by 0 bases and 6 bases, the V and J ends lie 15 bases apart. Its CDR3 holds 16 amino acids, cysteine through phenylalanine. Of all the DNA, just the CDR3 is kept, 48 bases in frame from base 1. Receptors were amplified or captured by the immunoSEQ multiplex PCR assay. For TCR sequencing, RNA was extracted from every sample and reverse transcribed into cDNA to serve as template. SuperScript III was used for first-strand cDNA synthesis, primed with a 2:1 mix of oligo-dT and random hexamers. Amplification bias was assessed with a synthetic immune receptor repertoire, and residual bias was removed computationally. As for the original processing: Raw reads were preprocessed to remove errors, and CDR3 was defined by IMGT conventions from the conserved cysteine to phenylalanine. Clonality was calculated as 1 minus Shannon entropy normalized by log2 of the number of productive unique TCRs. Whether each scalp clone was CD4 or CD8 was inferred by checking scalp TCRbeta sequences against the CD4 and CD8 repertoires from sorted blood. In its TCRdb copy, this immuneACCESS table keeps in-frame sequences only and misses some clones. Where compared with another copy, unresolved V genes explain less than half of these, and the others have no known cause. V, J and clone size are those of that table, while D and trimming were read from the DNA. The table for this sample lists 200,000 to 250,000 clones; about 58% of them were counted only once. Roughly 1.5% of the sample is in the top ten clones.

The chain joins TRBV10-3 to TRBJ2-4; the D segment may tentatively be TRBD1 or TRBD2, each giving 6 matched bases. The source was CD4+ T cells sorted from blood, collected at week 4, from a patient treated with tofacitinib. This clonotype was obtained from a human donor with alopecia areata. For the CDR3, the sequence is CAISESSGANGNIQYF. The sequenced DNA is TGTGCCATCAGTGAGTCTTCGGGGGCGAACGGAAACATTCAGTACTTC.